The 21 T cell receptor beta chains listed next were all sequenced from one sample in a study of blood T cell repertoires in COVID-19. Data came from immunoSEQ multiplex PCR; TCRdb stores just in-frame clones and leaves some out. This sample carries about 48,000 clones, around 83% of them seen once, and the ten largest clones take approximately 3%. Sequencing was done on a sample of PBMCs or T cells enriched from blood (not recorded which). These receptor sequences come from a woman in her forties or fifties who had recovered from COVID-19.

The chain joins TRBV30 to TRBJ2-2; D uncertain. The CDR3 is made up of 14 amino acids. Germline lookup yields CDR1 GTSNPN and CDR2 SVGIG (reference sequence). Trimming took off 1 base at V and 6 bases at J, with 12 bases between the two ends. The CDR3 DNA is TGTGCCTGGAGTGGACTGGGTCGTCCCGGGGAGCTGTTTTTT. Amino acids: CAWSGLGRPGELFF.

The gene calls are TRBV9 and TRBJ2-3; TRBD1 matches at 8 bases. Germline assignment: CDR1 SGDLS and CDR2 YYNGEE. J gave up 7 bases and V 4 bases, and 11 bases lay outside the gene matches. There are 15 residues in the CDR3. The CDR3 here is CASSTSGGPTNTQYF. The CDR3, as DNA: TGTGCCAGCAGCACCTCAGGGGGCCCAACCAATACGCAGTATTTT.

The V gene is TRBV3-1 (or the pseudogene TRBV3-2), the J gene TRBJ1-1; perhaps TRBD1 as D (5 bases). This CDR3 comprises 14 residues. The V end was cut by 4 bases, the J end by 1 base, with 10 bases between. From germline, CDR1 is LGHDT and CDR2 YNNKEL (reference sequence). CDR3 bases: TGTGCCAGCAGCCCTCGACAGTGGAACACTGAAGCTTTCTTT. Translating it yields CASSPRQWNTEAFF.

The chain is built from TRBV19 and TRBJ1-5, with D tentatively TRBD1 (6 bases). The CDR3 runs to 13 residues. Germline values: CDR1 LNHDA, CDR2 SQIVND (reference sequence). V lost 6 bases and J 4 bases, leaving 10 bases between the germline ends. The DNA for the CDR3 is TGTGCCAGTAGAAGTCAGGGGAATCAGCCCCAGCATTTT. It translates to CASRSQGNQPQHF.

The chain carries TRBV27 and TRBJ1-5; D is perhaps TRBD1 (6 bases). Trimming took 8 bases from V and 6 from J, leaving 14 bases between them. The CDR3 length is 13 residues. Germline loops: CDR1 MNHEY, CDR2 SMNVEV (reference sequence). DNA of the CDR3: TGTGCCAGCCGAGAAAACAGGGCTCAGCCCCAGCATTTT. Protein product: CASRENRAQPQHF.

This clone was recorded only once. The CDR3 spells CASSPWTGTMDTEAFF. The CDR3 nucleotides read TGTGCCAGCTCACCCTGGACAGGGACGATGGACACTGAAGCTTTCTTT. The chain uses TRBV18 and TRBJ1-1, with 8 bases that match TRBD1. The CDR3 spans 16 residues. CDR1 is KGHSH and CDR2 is LQKENI in the germline V gene. J gave up 3 bases and V 3 bases, and 9 bases lay outside the gene matches.

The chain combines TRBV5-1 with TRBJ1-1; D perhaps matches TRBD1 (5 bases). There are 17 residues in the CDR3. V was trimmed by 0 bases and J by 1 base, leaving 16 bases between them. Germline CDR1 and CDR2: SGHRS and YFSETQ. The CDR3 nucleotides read TGCGCCAGCAGCTTGGTAGTTTTGGCAGGGCCGAACACTGAAGCTTTCTTT. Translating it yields CASSLVVLAGPNTEAFF.

The CDR3 loop is CASSPFSGEAYEQYF. The CDR3 DNA is TGTGCCAGCAGCCCCTTCAGCGGGGAGGCCTACGAGCAGTACTTC. The chain has TRBV3-1 (or the pseudogene TRBV3-2) and TRBJ2-7, with 7 bases matching TRBD2. The J segment lost 2 bases and the V segment lost 4 bases, leaving 8 bases of the junction unmatched. Per germline, CDR1 LGHDT and CDR2 YNNKEL (reference sequence). CDR3 length: 15 amino acids.

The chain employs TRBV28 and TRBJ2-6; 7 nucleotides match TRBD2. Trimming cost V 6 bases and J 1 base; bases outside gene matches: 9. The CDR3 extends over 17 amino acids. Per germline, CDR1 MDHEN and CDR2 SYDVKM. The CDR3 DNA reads TGTGCCAGCAGGGTGGGAGGGGCGCAATCTGGGGCCAACGTCCTGACTTTC. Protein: CASRVGGAQSGANVLTF.

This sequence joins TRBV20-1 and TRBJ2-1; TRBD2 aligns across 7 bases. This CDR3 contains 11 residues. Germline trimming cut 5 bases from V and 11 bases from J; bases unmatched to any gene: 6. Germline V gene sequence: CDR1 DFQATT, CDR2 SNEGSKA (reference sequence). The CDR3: CSAPMTSKQFF. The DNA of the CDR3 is TGCAGTGCTCCGATGACTAGCAAGCAGTTCTTC.

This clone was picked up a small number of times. CDR3 sequence (DNA): TGTGCCAGCAGGTTGACAGGGGGCACTGAAGCTTTCTTT. Translation: CASRLTGGTEAFF. V gene TRBV5-8 combines with J gene TRBJ1-1, with 9 bases that match TRBD1. This CDR3 region has 13 residues. The germline V gene has CDR1 SGHTS and CDR2 YDEGEE. The trim removed 5 bases at V and 4 bases at J, leaving 3 bases unmatched.

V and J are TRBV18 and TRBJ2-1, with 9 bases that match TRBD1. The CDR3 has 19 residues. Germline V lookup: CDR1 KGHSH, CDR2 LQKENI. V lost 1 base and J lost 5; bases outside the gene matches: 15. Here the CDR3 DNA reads TGTGCCAGCTCACCACGTACAGGGGGCTCTTTGAGGATTGACAATGAGCAGTTCTTC. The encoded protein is CASSPRTGGSLRIDNEQFF.

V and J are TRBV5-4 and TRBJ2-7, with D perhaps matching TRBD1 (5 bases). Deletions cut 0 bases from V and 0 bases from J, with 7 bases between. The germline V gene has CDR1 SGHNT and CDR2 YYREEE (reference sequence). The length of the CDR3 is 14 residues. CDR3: CASSLGQSSYEQYF. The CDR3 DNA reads TGTGCCAGCAGCTTGGGACAGAGCTCCTACGAGCAGTACTTC.

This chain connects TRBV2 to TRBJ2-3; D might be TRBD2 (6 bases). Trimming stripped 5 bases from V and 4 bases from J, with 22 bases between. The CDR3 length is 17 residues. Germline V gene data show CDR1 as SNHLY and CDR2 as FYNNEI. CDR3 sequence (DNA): TGTGCCAGCAGTACTCGCGGGATCGGGCATCGGGCAGATACGCAGTATTTT. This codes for CASSTRGIGHRADTQYF.

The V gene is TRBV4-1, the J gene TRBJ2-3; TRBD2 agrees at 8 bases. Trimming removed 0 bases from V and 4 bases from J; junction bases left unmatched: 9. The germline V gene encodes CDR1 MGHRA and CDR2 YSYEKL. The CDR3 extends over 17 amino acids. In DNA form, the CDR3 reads TGCGCCAGCAGCCAAGAAGCCCTCGCGGGAGGAGCAGATACGCAGTATTTT. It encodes CASSQEALAGGADTQYF.

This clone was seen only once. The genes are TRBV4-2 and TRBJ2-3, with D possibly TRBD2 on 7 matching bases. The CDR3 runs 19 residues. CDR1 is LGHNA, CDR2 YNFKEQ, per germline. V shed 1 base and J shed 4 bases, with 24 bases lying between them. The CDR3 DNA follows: TGTGCCAGCAGCCAAGGGTTGAGGGGGGGGAGCGGGACCTCAGATACGCAGTATTTT. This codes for CASSQGLRGGSGTSDTQYF.

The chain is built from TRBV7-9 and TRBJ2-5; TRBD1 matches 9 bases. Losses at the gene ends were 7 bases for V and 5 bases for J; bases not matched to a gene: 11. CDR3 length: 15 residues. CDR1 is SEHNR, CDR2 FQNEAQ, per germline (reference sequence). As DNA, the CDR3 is TGTGCCAGCACCAAACGGGACAGGGAAGCGGAGACCCAGTACTTC. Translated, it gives CASTKRDREAETQYF.

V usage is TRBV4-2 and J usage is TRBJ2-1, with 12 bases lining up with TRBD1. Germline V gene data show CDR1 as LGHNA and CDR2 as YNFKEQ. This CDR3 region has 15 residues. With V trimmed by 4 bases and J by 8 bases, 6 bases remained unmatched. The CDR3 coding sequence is TGTGCCAGCAGCCGCTTGGGACAGGGGGCCTATGAGCAGTTCTTC. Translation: CASSRLGQGAYEQFF.

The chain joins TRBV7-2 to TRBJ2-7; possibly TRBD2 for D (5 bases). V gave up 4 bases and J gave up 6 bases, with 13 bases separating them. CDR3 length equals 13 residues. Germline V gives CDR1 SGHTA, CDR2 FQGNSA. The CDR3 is CASSSGEGGEQYF. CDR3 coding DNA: TGTGCCAGCAGCTCCGGTGAGGGTGGCGAGCAGTACTTC.

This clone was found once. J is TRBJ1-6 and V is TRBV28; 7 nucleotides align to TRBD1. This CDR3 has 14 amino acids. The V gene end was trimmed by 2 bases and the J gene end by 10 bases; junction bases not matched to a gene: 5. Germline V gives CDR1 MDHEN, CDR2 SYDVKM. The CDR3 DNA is TGTGCCAGCAGTTTAAAGACAGGGCTCTCACCCCTCCACTTT. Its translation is CASSLKTGLSPLHF.

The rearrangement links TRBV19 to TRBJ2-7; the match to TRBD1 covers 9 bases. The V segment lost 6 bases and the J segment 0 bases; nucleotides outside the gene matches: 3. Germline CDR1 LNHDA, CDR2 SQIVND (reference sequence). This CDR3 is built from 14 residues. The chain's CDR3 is CASRRDRDSYEQYF. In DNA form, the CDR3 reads TGTGCCAGTAGAAGGGACAGGGACTCCTACGAGCAGTACTTC.